Listed here are 12 T cell receptor beta chains from one sample, sequenced in a study of T cell repertoires in cytomegalovirus infection (dated by TCRdb to between 2017 and 2020). No antigen is known for these receptors. TCRdb lists the instrument as Illumina HiSeq 1500. TCRdb passed the public sequencing reads through fastp at Q25 and MiXCR, retaining productive beta sequences. Records with the same CDR3 protein are collapsed into one entry carrying the most frequent genes and DNA. The sample table contains approximately 770,000 distinct CDR3 sequences; only one count was recorded for 25% to 35% of them. About an eighth of the sample rests with the top ten. The treatment or condition label here, explained by the study, means: in vitro stimulation with specific CMV peptide epitopes to enrich CMV-specific T cells. Sequenced material: cultured CD8+ T cells from PBMCs, taken from culture after CMV antigen stimulation. These TCRs come from a human donor in good health (CMV status not recorded). Some clones in this sample may be carry-over from other donors' samples.

The sample holds a few counts of this clonotype. The chain carries TRBV14 and TRBJ2-3; TRBD1 agrees at 8 bases. The CDR3 length is 16 residues. Germline loops: CDR1 SGHDN, CDR2 FVKESK. V dropped 4 bases and J dropped 4; count of bases not matched to a gene: 10. The CDR3 nucleotides are TGTGCCAGCAGCCCCCGGACAGGGTCTGTCGCAGATACGCAGTATTTT. Protein product: CASSPRTGSVADTQYF.

This clonotype was observed a few times. V and J are TRBV6-5 and TRBJ1-1; the D is unclear. The CDR3 length is 14 residues. V shed 1 base and J shed 5 bases, with 11 bases lying between them. Germline V lookup: CDR1 MNHEY, CDR2 SVGAGI. The CDR3 nucleotides are TGTGCCAGCAGTTACTTTTGGGGTAAGACTGAAGCTTTCTTT. Translation: CASSYFWGKTEAFF.

This clonotype was observed at least ten times. This CDR3 reads CASSLDGTLRTEAFF. The CDR3 DNA follows: TGTGCCAGCAGCCTCGATGGGACACTGCGAACTGAAGCTTTCTTT. V usage is TRBV7-8 and J usage is TRBJ1-1; D is possibly TRBD1 (6 bases). The V and J ends lost 5 bases and 5 bases respectively, with 18 bases between them. The CDR3 has 15 amino acids. CDR1 and CDR2 (germline): SGHVS, FQNEAQ.

This clonotype was observed a few times. The chain couples TRBV6-2 or TRBV6-3 to TRBJ1-6; 9 positions match TRBD1. The CDR3 extends over 15 amino acids. V was pared by 6 bases and J by 8 bases, with 8 bases of the junction left unmatched. Germline CDR1 MNHEY, CDR2 SVGEGT. CDR3: CASRLGQGQDSPLHF. The CDR3 nucleotides read TGTGCCAGCAGATTGGGACAGGGTCAGGATTCACCCCTCCACTTT.

This clonotype showed up just a few times. CDR3 in amino acids: CASSWGWGDRTDTQYF. In DNA form, the CDR3 reads TGTGCCAGCAGCTGGGGGTGGGGGGATCGCACAGATACGCAGTATTTT. The J gene is TRBJ2-3, the V gene TRBV7-2; weak D call: TRBD2 (6 bases). Germline loops: CDR1 SGHTA, CDR2 FQGNSA. Between the trimmed V and J ends, which lost 4 bases and 1 base, there was a span of 15 bases. CDR3 length: 16 amino acids.

This chain uses TRBV29-1 with TRBJ1-2, with a tentative D call TRBD1 (5 bases). Germline loops: CDR1 SQVTM, CDR2 ANQGSEA. Between the trimmed V and J ends, which lost 3 bases and 7 bases, there was a span of 9 bases. CDR3 length: 11 residues. CDR3 protein: CSVDRALGYTF. As DNA, the CDR3 is TGCAGCGTTGACAGGGCCCTTGGCTACACCTTC.

This chain connects TRBV27 to TRBJ1-1; 8 bases fit TRBD1. Trimming at V came to 5 bases and at J to 5 bases, leaving 10 bases not matched to a gene. Germline CDR1 and CDR2: MNHEY and SMNVEV (reference sequence). The CDR3 covers 15 residues. The CDR3 sequence is CASSRSTGVSTEAFF. CDR3 bases: TGTGCCAGCAGTCGGTCGACAGGGGTCTCGACTGAAGCTTTCTTT.

This clonotype was seen repeatedly, ten times or more. The chain employs TRBV5-1 and TRBJ2-3; TRBD2 matches 12 bases. CDR1 and CDR2 (germline): SGHRS, YFSETQ. There are 18 residues in the CDR3. J gave up 3 bases and V 0 bases, and 8 bases lay outside the gene matches. CDR3 amino acids: CASSLGTSGAFVTDTQYF. CDR3 nucleotides: TGCGCCAGCAGCTTGGGGACTAGCGGGGCTTTCGTGACAGATACGCAGTATTTT.

This clonotype was counted only a few times. The gene calls are TRBV7-2 and TRBJ1-2, with D hard to call. Germline V gives CDR1 SGHTA, CDR2 FQGNSA. V was pared by 8 bases and J by 7 bases, with 8 bases between. There are 10 residues in the CDR3. CDR3 nucleotides: TGTGCCAGCTTCGACGGTGGCTACACCTTC. It encodes CASFDGGYTF.

This clonotype has a handful of counts. The rearrangement joins TRBV7-2 to TRBJ2-1; perhaps TRBD1 as D (5 bases). This CDR3 has 13 residues. Trimming left V 6 bases short and J 7 bases short, with 13 bases between. Germline CDR1 and CDR2: SGHTA and FQGNSA. The chain's CDR3 is CASRAAGWNEQFF. CDR3 nucleotides: TGTGCCAGCAGAGCAGCAGGGTGGAATGAGCAGTTCTTC.

V is TRBV6-6 and J is TRBJ2-1; 8 positions match TRBD1. Germline V gene sequence: CDR1 MNHNY, CDR2 SVGAGI (reference sequence). The V segment lost 8 bases and the J segment 7 bases; nucleotides outside the gene matches: 1. CDR3 length equals 11 residues. This CDR3 reads CASWTGNEQFF. Written as DNA, the CDR3 is TGTGCCAGCTGGACAGGGAATGAGCAGTTCTTC.

The chain joins TRBV28 to TRBJ2-5, with D perhaps matching TRBD1 or TRBD2 (5 bases each). V lost 8 bases and J 2 bases, leaving 15 bases between the germline ends. The CDR3 covers 14 residues. Germline V CDR1 and CDR2: MDHEN, SYDVKM. The CDR3 DNA follows: TGTGCCAGCGCCTGGGGGAACACTCAAGAGACCCAGTACTTC. It is translated as CASAWGNTQETQYF. The whole variable domain, remainder taken from reference TRBV28 and TRBJ2-5, is DVKVTQSSRYLVKRTGEKVFLECVQDMDHENMFWYRQDPGLGLRLIYFSYDVKMKEKGDIPEGYSVSREKKERFSLILESASTNQTSMYLCASAWGNTQETQYFGPGTRLLVL.